The clone carrying this TCR beta chain has ten or more counts. Its specificity is not known. These data belong to a study of T cells in Graves' hyperthyroidism and ophthalmopathy. About the study: At the time of initial diagnosis and before any treatment, peripheral blood was collected. Study results and limitations: Most clonotypes expanded in the thyroid (above 0.001) were also present in blood.

From RNA transcripts, TCR beta CDR3 regions were amplified. First-round RT-PCR with HTBI primers amplified the TCR CDR3 region. TCRdb passed the multiplex PCR reads through MiXCR, listing each CDR3 protein once. The sample has roughly 240,000 distinct CDR3 sequences, 24% seen once. Germline assignment: CDR1 MNHEY and CDR2 SVGAGI. This CDR3 has 12 residues. The V end was cut by 3 bases, the J end by 6 bases, with 8 bases between. The specimen sequenced was blood. The sequence came from a woman in her thirties or forties with Graves' ophthalmopathy. V is TRBV6-5 and J is TRBJ1-2, with D tentatively TRBD1 (5 bases). CDR3: CASSYLGDGYTF. The CDR3 region has the DNA TGTGCCAGCAGTTATCTGGGGGATGGCTACACCTTC.